One sample yielded the 26 T cell receptor beta chains listed below, sequenced in a study of PD-1 blockade in classical Hodgkin lymphoma. All the patients suffered relapse after autologous stem cell transplantation, and brentuximab vedotin exposure differed. Using immunoSEQ multiplex PCR, the repertoire was profiled, and TCRdb retains in-frame clones only, with some absent. The table lists 20,000 to 30,000 clones, more than 80% of them singletons. The starting material was peripheral blood mononuclear cells (PBMCs), obtained before the second cycle of nivolumab. The receptor source for this set is a human donor with classical Hodgkin lymphoma.

V and J are TRBV6-5 and TRBJ1-1; D possibly corresponds to TRBD1 (5 bases). Between the trimmed V and J ends, which lost 6 bases and 9 bases, there was a span of 11 bases. The CDR3 sequence is 11 residues long. Germline V gene sequence: CDR1 MNHEY, CDR2 SVGAGI. CDR3 loop: CASRDDSKAFF. The DNA of the CDR3 is TGTGCCAGCAGAGACGACAGCAAAGCTTTCTTT.

The rearrangement uses TRBV28 and TRBJ2-1; 10 positions match TRBD1. Germline V CDR1 and CDR2: MDHEN, SYDVKM. The CDR3 is made up of 16 amino acids. The ends lost 6 bases at V and 7 bases at J; junction bases unmatched: 12. The CDR3 is CASSTLGQGRRNEQFF. In DNA, the CDR3 is TGTGCCAGCAGCACCCTGGGACAGGGGAGGAGGAATGAGCAGTTCTTC. Together with reference TRBV28 and TRBJ2-1, the CDR3 gives the full variable domain: DVKVTQSSRYLVKRTGEKVFLECVQDMDHENMFWYRQDPGLGLRLIYFSYDVKMKEKGDIPEGYSVSREKKERFSLILESASTNQTSMYLCASSTLGQGRRNEQFFGPGTRLTVL.

V usage is TRBV11-3 and J usage is TRBJ1-6; D gene uncertain. The CDR3 has 14 amino acids. Trimming removed 3 bases at V and 8 bases at J, with 11 bases between. CDR1 and CDR2 from the germline V gene are SGHNT and YENEEA. CDR3 residues: CASSFLMAHSPLHF. The CDR3, as DNA: TGTGCCAGCAGCTTCTTAATGGCGCATTCACCCCTCCACTTT.

The J gene is TRBJ2-3, the V gene TRBV7-8; 8 bases line up with TRBD2. The CDR3 is made up of 16 amino acids. CDR1 and CDR2 from the germline V gene are SGHVS and FQNEAQ. After removal of 5 bases from V and 7 bases from J, the junction contained 14 bases not matched to a gene. The CDR3 protein is CASSPRGLEGTYTQYF. CDR3 in DNA: TGTGCCAGCAGCCCCCGGGGACTAGAAGGGACATATACGCAGTATTTT.

The chain joins TRBV4-2 to TRBJ2-1; no clear D gene. The germline V and J ends were trimmed by 1 base and 6 bases, with 1 base remaining between them. This CDR3 has 11 amino acids. Germline values: CDR1 LGHNA, CDR2 YNFKEQ. The chain's CDR3 is CASSQANEQFF. DNA of the CDR3: TGTGCCAGCAGCCAAGCCAATGAGCAGTTCTTC.

The chain employs TRBV18 and TRBJ2-1; unclear D gene. The CDR3 is 14 residues long. With 3 bases removed from V and 5 bases from J, the gap between germline ends came to 11 bases. Germline values: CDR1 KGHSH, CDR2 LQKENI. CDR3 residues: CASSPTATHNEQFF. In nucleotides, the CDR3 is TGTGCCAGCTCACCGACGGCCACGCACAATGAGCAGTTCTTC.

The chain joins TRBV28 to TRBJ1-2, with 7 bases that match TRBD1. Germline V lookup: CDR1 MDHEN, CDR2 SYDVKM. V was clipped by 5 bases and J by 7 bases; unmatched bases: 7. CDR3 length equals 13 residues. Here the CDR3 reads CASSRQGDRGYTF. CDR3 nucleotides: TGTGCCAGCAGTCGACAGGGTGATCGTGGCTACACCTTC.

The chain employs TRBV5-1 and TRBJ1-2; D is unresolved. Germline-derived CDR1 and CDR2 are SGHRS and YFSETQ. This CDR3 contains 12 residues. With 0 bases removed from V and 7 bases from J, the gap between germline ends came to 7 bases. The CDR3 is CASSLDRFGYTF. The CDR3 nucleotides read TGCGCCAGCAGCTTGGATAGGTTTGGCTACACCTTC.

The V and J genes are TRBV4-1 and TRBJ2-4; D could derive from TRBD1 or TRBD2 (6 bases each). The CDR3 length is 18 residues. CDR1 MGHRA and CDR2 YSYEKL come from the germline V gene. Trimming cost V 1 base and J 6 bases, with 22 bases left between them. The DNA for the CDR3 is TGCGCCAGCAGCCAAGGCTGGGCGAGAGGGGGAGGTGGAAACATTCAGTACTTC. Amino acids: CASSQGWARGGGGNIQYF.

CDR3 residues: CAISLDGSSYNSPLHF. CDR3 DNA: TGTGCCATCAGCCTAGACGGGAGCTCCTATAATTCACCCCTCCACTTT. This chain connects TRBV10-3 to TRBJ1-6, with no clear D. The CDR3 covers 16 residues. Trimming stripped 6 bases from V and 0 bases from J, with 12 bases between. Germline CDR1 is ENHRY and CDR2 is SYGVKD.

This clone turned up a few times. This sequence joins TRBV5-5 and TRBJ2-7, with no clear D. CDR1 and CDR2 from the germline V gene are SGHKS and YYEKEE (reference sequence). Trimming removed 3 bases at V and 3 bases at J, with 13 bases between. This CDR3 region has 14 residues. CDR3 in amino acids: CASSSTLLNYEQYF. The CDR3, as DNA: TGTGCCAGCAGCTCCACCCTATTAAACTACGAGCAGTACTTC.

The genes are TRBV28 and TRBJ1-1, with 9 bases matching TRBD1. V was clipped by 7 bases and J by 5 bases; unmatched bases: 11. CDR1 is MDHEN, CDR2 SYDVKM, per germline. The CDR3 runs to 15 residues. CDR3 residues: CASKNRGRGGTEAFF. CDR3 nucleotide sequence: TGTGCCAGCAAAAACAGGGGGCGAGGTGGAACTGAAGCTTTCTTT.

The rearrangement joins TRBV19 to TRBJ2-1; TRBD2 aligns across 8 bases. Per germline, CDR1 LNHDA and CDR2 SQIVND (reference sequence). The CDR3 contains 13 residues. V lost 8 bases, J lost 2 bases, and 2 bases stayed unmatched. In DNA form, the CDR3 reads TGTGCCAGTTATAGCGGGGCCTACAATGAGCAGTTCTTC. The encoded protein is CASYSGAYNEQFF.

The chain couples TRBV19 to TRBJ1-1; 9 nucleotides match TRBD1. Germline V gene sequence: CDR1 LNHDA, CDR2 SQIVND (reference sequence). Trimming cost V 4 bases and J 4 bases; bases outside gene matches: 10. The CDR3 covers 16 residues. In DNA, the CDR3 is TGTGCCAGTAGTACCCCCGGGACAGGGATCGGCACTGAAGCTTTCTTT. Amino acids: CASSTPGTGIGTEAFF.

The chain couples TRBV7-8 to TRBJ1-6; no reliable D call. CDR1 SGHVS and CDR2 FQNEAQ come from the germline V gene. V was trimmed by 3 bases and J by 4 bases, leaving 7 bases between them. CDR3 length: 14 amino acids. Written as DNA, the CDR3 is TGTGCCAGCAGCTTGGCGGATTATAATTCACCCCTCCACTTT. Translation gives CASSLADYNSPLHF.

This clone showed up just once. The CDR3 bases are TGTGCCAGCAGCTATCTAGCGGGGAGGCAAGAGACCCAGTACTTC. Translated: CASSYLAGRQETQYF. The chain recombines TRBV7-2 with TRBJ2-5; 9 bases are a match to TRBD2. CDR1 is SGHTA and CDR2 is FQGNSA in the germline V gene. Germline trimming cut 4 bases from V and 2 bases from J; bases unmatched to any gene: 5. CDR3 length: 15 residues. The variable domain in full, with the rest retrieved from reference TRBV7-2 and TRBJ2-5, is GAGVSQSPSNKVTEKGKDVELRCDPISGHTALYWYRQSLGQGLEFLIYFQGNSAPDKSGLPSDRFSAERTGGSVSTLTIQRTQQEDSAVYLCASSYLAGRQETQYFGPGTRLLVL.

J is TRBJ2-3 and V is TRBV10-1, with D perhaps assigned TRBD1 or TRBD2 (5 bases each). Trimming shortened V by 4 bases and J by 5 bases, and 13 bases separated the two germline ends. Germline CDR1 WNHNN, CDR2 SYGVQD (reference sequence). This CDR3 has 14 residues. The CDR3 here is CASSVSGRRDTQYF. The DNA of the CDR3 is TGCGCCAGCAGTGTGTCGGGGCGCCGAGATACGCAGTATTTT.

This chain joins TRBV28 and TRBJ1-5; unclear D gene. The germline CDR1 and CDR2 sequences are MDHEN and SYDVKM. This CDR3 is built from 14 residues. The V end was cut by 1 base, the J end by 0 bases, with 4 bases between. DNA for the CDR3: TGTGCCAGCAGTTTATATTATAGCAATCAGCCCCAGCATTTT. Protein product: CASSLYYSNQPQHF.

The chain employs TRBV10-3 and TRBJ2-3; 7 bases are a match to TRBD1. The germline V gene has CDR1 ENHRY and CDR2 SYGVKD. The V gene end was trimmed by 7 bases and the J gene end by 3 bases; junction bases not matched to a gene: 1. CDR3 length equals 12 residues. CDR3 sequence reads: CAIKQGTDTQYF. The CDR3 DNA reads as TGTGCCATCAAACAGGGGACAGATACGCAGTATTTT.

The chain carries TRBV19 and TRBJ2-2, with a tentative D call TRBD1 (6 bases). There are 14 residues in the CDR3. Trimming shortened V by 3 bases and J by 4 bases, and 9 bases separated the two germline ends. Germline V gives CDR1 LNHDA, CDR2 SQIVND (reference sequence). Written as DNA, the CDR3 is TGTGCCAGTAGTATGTGGGGGCGCACCGGGGAGCTGTTTTTT. Translation: CASSMWGRTGELFF.

The chain links TRBV9 to TRBJ2-5, with a tentative D call TRBD1 (5 bases). Germline-derived CDR1 and CDR2 are SGDLS and YYNGEE. The CDR3 spans 14 residues. Trimming removed 3 bases from V and 7 bases from J, with 16 bases in between. The CDR3 region has the DNA TGTGCCAGCAGCGAGGGGCCCCGGGTGGGGACCCAGTACTTC. Amino acid sequence: CASSEGPRVGTQYF.

The J gene is TRBJ2-1, the V gene TRBV5-1; 13 bases map to TRBD2. Germline lookup yields CDR1 SGHRS and CDR2 YFSETQ. V shed 4 bases and J 4 bases; nucleotides not matched to a gene: 5. The CDR3 loop spans 16 amino acids. CDR3 sequence reads: CASSPGLAGAYNEQFF. For the CDR3, the DNA is TGCGCCAGCAGCCCTGGACTAGCGGGGGCTTACAATGAGCAGTTCTTC.

The gene calls are TRBV28 and TRBJ1-2, with D possibly TRBD1 on 5 matching bases. With 0 bases removed from V and 3 bases from J, the gap between germline ends came to 8 bases. Germline CDR1 is MDHEN and CDR2 is SYDVKM. The CDR3 consists of 14 residues. DNA for the CDR3: TGTGCCAGCAGTTTATGGGGGACTGACTATGGCTACACCTTC. It codes for CASSLWGTDYGYTF.

This chain uses TRBV27 with TRBJ1-5; D call uncertain. The CDR3 length is 15 residues. Trimming pared 6 bases from V and 3 bases from J, leaving 15 bases between. CDR1 is MNHEY, CDR2 SMNVEV, per germline (reference sequence). As DNA, the CDR3 is TGTGCCAGCAGGCAGTTCTCGGCAGCCAATCAGCCCCAGCATTTT. As protein: CASRQFSAANQPQHF.

The rearrangement links TRBV19 to TRBJ1-2; D gene ambiguous. V was pared by 1 base and J by 8 bases, with 14 bases between. This CDR3 region has 14 residues. Germline-derived CDR1 and CDR2 are LNHDA and SQIVND (reference sequence). The CDR3 here is CASSIASSPHGYTF. DNA for the CDR3: TGTGCCAGTAGTATAGCGTCAAGCCCCCACGGCTACACCTTC.

CDR3: CASSHRTGGWDEQYF. The CDR3 DNA follows: TGCGCCAGCAGCCACCGGACAGGGGGCTGGGACGAGCAGTACTTC. The chain is built from TRBV4-1 and TRBJ2-7, with 11 bases aligning to TRBD1. The V and J ends lost 3 bases and 5 bases, in that order; junction bases with no gene match: 6. This CDR3 region has 15 residues. The germline CDR1 and CDR2 sequences are MGHRA and YSYEKL.